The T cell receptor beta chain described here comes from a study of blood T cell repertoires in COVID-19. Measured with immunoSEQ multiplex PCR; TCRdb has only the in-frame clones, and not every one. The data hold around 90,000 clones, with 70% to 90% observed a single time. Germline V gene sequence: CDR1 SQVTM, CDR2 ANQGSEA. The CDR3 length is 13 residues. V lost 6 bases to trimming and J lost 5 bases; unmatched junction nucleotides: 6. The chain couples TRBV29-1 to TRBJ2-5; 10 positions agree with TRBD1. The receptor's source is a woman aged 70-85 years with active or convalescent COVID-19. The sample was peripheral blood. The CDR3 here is CSVLTGGGETQYF. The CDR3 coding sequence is TGCAGCGTGTTGACAGGGGGCGGGGAGACCCAGTACTTC.